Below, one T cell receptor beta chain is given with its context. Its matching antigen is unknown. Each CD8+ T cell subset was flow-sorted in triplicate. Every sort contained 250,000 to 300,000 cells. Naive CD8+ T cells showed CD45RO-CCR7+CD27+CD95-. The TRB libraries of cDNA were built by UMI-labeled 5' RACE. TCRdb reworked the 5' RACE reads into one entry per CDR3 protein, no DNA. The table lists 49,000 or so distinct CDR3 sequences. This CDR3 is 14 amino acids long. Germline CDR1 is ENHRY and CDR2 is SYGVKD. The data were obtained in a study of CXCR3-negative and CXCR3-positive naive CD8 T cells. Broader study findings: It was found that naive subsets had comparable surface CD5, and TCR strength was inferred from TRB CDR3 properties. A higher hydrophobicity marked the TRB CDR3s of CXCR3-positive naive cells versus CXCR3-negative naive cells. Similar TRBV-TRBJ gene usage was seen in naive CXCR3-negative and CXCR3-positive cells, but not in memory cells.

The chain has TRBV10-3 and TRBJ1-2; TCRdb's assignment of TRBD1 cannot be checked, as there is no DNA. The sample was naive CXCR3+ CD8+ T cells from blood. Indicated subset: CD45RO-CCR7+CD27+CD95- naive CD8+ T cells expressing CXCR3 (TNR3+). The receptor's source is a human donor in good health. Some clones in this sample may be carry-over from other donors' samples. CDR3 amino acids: CAIRTDDSPFGYTF.